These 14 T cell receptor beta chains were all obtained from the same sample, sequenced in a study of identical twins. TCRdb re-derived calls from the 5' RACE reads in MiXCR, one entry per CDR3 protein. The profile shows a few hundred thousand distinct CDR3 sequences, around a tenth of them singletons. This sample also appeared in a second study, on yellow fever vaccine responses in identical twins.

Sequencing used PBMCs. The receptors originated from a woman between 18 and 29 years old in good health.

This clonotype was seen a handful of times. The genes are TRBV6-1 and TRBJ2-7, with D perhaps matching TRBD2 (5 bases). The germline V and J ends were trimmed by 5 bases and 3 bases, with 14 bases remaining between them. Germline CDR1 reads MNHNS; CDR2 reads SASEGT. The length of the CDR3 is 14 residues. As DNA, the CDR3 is TGTGCCAGCAGTCCAAGACTATCTAACTACGAGCAGTACTTC. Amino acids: CASSPRLSNYEQYF.

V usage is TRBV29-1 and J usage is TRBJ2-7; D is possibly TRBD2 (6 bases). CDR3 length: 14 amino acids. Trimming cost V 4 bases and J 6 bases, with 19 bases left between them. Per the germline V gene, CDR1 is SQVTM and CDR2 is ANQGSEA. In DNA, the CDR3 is TGCAGCGTTGTCACCGGGGGTTTATGGTTCGAGCAGTACTTC. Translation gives CSVVTGGLWFEQYF.

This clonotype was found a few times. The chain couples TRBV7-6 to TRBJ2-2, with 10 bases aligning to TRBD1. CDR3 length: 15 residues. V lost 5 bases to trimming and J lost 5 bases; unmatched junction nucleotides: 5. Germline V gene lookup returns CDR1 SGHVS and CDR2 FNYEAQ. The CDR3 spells CASSTGQGGTGELFF. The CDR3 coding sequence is TGTGCCAGCAGCACTGGACAGGGGGGGACCGGGGAGCTGTTTTTT.

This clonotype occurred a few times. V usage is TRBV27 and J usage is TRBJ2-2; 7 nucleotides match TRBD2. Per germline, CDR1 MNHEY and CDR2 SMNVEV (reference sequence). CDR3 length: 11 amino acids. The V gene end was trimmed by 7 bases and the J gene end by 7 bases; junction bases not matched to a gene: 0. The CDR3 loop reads CASTGGGELFF. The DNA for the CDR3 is TGTGCCAGCACGGGGGGCGGGGAGCTGTTTTTT.

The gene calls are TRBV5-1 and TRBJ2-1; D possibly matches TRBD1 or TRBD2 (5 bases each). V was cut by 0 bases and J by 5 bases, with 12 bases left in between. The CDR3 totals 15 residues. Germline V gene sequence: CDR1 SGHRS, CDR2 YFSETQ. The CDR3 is CASSLVPGTHNEQFF. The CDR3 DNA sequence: TGCGCCAGCAGCTTGGTTCCCGGGACCCACAATGAGCAGTTCTTC. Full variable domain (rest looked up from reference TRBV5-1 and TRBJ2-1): KAGVTQTPRYLIKTRGQQVTLSCSPISGHRSVSWYQQTPGQGLQFLFEYFSETQRNKGNFPGRFSGRQFSNSRSEMNVSTLELGDSALYLCASSLVPGTHNEQFFGPGTRLTVL.

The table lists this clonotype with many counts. CDR3: CASSLVTGVVTGELFF. The CDR3 DNA reads as TGCGCCAGCAGCTTGGTTACAGGGGTAGTCACCGGGGAGCTGTTTTTT. The chain joins TRBV5-1 to TRBJ2-2; 7 bases align to TRBD1. The CDR3 totals 16 residues. Germline V gene sequence: CDR1 SGHRS, CDR2 YFSETQ. V was pared by 0 bases and J by 4 bases, with 6 bases of the junction left unmatched.

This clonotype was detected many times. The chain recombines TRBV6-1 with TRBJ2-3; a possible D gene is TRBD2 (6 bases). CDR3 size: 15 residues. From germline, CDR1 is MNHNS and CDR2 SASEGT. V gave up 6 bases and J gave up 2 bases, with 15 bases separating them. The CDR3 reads CASSPWRADTDTQYF. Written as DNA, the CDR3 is TGTGCCAGCAGCCCCTGGAGGGCGGACACAGATACGCAGTATTTT.

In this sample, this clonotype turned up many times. DNA of the CDR3: TGTGCCAGCAGCTCCGCAGCAGGTCAGGGGGTCGGATCACCCCTCCACTTT. Translating it yields CASSSAAGQGVGSPLHF. V is TRBV5-5 and J is TRBJ1-6, with 7 bases that match TRBD1. The germline V gene has CDR1 SGHKS and CDR2 YYEKEE (reference sequence). CDR3 size: 17 residues. V trimming: 3 bases; J trimming: 10 bases; junction bases outside the gene matches: 16.

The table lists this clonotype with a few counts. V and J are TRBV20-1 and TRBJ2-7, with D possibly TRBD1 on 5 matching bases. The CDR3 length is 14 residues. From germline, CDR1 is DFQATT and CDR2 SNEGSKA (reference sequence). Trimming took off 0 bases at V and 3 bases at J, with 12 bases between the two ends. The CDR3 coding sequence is TGCAGTGCTAGAGATCTGGGGCAGGACTACGAGCAGTACTTC. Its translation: CSARDLGQDYEQYF.

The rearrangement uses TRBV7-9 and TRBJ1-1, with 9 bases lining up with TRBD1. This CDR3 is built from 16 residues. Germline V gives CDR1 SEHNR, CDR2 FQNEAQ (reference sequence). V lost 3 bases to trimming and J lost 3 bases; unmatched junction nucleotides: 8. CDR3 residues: CASSFLTGGLDTEAFF. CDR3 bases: TGTGCCAGCAGCTTTTTGACAGGGGGACTCGACACTGAAGCTTTCTTT.

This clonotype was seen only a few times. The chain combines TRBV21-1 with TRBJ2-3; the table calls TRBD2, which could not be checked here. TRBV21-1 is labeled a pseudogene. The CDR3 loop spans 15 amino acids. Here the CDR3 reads CASSLLGSYTDTQYF. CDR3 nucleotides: TGTGCCAGCAGCCTGCTAGGGTCCTACACAGATACGCAGTATTTT.

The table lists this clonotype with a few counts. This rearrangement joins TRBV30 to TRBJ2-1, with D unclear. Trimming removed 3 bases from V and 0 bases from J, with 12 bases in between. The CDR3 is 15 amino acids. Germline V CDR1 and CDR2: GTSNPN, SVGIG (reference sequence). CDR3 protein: CAWSPLGPSYNEQFF. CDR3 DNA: TGTGCCTGGAGCCCTCTAGGGCCCTCCTACAATGAGCAGTTCTTC.

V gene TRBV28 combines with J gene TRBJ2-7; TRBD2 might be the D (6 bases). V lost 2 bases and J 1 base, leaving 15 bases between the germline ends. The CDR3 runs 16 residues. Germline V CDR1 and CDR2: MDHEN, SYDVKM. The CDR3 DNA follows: TGTGCCAGCAGTTTAGGGCCCGGGGGTGGGTCCTACGAGCAGTACTTC. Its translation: CASSLGPGGGSYEQYF.

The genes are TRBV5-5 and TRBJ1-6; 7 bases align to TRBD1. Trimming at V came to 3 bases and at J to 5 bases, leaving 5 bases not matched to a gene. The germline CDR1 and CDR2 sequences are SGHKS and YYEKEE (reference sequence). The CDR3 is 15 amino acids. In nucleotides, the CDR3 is TGTGCCAGCAGCTCTCGTGGGACAGATAATTCACCCCTCCACTTT. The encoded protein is CASSSRGTDNSPLHF.